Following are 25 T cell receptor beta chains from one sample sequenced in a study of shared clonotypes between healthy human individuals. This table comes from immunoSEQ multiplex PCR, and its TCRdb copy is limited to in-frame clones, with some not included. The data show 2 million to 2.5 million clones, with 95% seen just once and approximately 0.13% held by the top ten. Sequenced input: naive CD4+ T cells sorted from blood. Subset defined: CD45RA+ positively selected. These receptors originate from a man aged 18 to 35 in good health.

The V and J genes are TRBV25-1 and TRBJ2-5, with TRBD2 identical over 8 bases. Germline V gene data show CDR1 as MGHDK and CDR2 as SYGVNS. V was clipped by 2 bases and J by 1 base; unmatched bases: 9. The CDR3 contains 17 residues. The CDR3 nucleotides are TGTGCCAGCAGTGAACCAAACCCGGGACTAGGCCAAGAGACCCAGTACTTC. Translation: CASSEPNPGLGQETQYF.

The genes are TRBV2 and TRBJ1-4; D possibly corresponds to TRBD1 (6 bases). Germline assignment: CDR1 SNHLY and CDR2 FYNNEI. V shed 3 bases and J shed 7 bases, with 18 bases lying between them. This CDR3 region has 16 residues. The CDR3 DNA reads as TGTGCCAGCAGTGACAACGTCAGGGGCGTCGGTGAAAAACTGTTTTTT. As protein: CASSDNVRGVGEKLFF.

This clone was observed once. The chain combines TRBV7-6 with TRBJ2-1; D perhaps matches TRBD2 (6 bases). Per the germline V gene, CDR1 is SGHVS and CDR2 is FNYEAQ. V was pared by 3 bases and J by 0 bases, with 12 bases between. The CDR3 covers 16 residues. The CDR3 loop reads CASSLGGKRSYNEQFF. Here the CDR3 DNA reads TGTGCCAGCAGCTTGGGAGGAAAACGCTCCTACAATGAGCAGTTCTTC.

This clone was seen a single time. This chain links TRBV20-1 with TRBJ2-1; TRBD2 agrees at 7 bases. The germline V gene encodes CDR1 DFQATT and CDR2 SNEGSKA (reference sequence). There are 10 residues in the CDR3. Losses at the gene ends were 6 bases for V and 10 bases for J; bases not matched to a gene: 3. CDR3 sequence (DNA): TGCAGTGCAAAACTAGCGGAGCAGTTCTTC. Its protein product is CSAKLAEQFF.

The CDR3 loop is CASSQNGDGPQETQYF. In nucleotides, the CDR3 is TGCGCCAGCAGCCAAAATGGGGATGGGCCCCAAGAGACCCAGTACTTC. The chain joins TRBV4-1 to TRBJ2-5, with D unclear. Looked up from germline, CDR1 is MGHRA and CDR2 is YSYEKL. V was shortened by 2 bases and J by 1 base, with 14 bases between the two germline ends. This CDR3 is built from 16 residues.

The CDR3 reads CAWSNEGLTEAFF. The CDR3 DNA reads TGTGCCTGGAGTAACGAGGGCCTGACTGAAGCTTTCTTT. The chain uses TRBV30 and TRBJ1-1; D is undetermined. V was shortened by 2 bases and J by 5 bases, with 12 bases between the two germline ends. The germline V gene has CDR1 GTSNPN and CDR2 SVGIG (reference sequence). The CDR3 runs to 13 residues. Variable domain in full (rest from reference TRBV30 and TRBJ1-1): SQTIHQWPATLVQPVGSPLSLECTVEGTSNPNLYWYRQAAGRGLQLLFYSVGIGQISSEVPQNLSASRPQDRQFILSSKKLLLSDSGFYLCAWSNEGLTEAFFGQGTRLTVV.

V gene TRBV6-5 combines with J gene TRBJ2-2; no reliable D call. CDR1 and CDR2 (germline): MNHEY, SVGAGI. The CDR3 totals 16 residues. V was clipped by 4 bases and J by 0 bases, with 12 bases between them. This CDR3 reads CASSLVRWSNTGELFF. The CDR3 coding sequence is TGTGCCAGCAGTTTAGTACGGTGGTCGAACACCGGGGAGCTGTTTTTT.

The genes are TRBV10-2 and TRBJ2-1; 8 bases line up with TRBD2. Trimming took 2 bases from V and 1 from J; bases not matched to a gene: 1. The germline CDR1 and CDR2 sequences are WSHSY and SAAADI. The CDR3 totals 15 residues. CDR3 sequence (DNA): TGCGCCAGCAGTGAGACTAGCGGTTCCTACAATGAGCAGTTCTTC. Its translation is CASSETSGSYNEQFF.

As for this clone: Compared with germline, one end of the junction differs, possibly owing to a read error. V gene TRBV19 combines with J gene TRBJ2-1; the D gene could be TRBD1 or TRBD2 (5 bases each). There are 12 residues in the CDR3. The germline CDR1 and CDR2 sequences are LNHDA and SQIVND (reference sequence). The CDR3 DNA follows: TGTGCCAGTAGTGGGGACCTCGCCGAGCGGTTCTTC. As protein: CASSGDLAERFF.

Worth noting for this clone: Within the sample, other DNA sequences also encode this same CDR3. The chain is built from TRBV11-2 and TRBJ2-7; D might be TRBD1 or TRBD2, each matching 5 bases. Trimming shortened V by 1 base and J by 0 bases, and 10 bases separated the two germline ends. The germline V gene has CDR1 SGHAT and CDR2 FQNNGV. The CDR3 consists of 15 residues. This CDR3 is CASSLVRGPSYEQYF. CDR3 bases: TGTGCCAGCAGCTTAGTACGGGGCCCCTCCTACGAGCAGTACTTC.

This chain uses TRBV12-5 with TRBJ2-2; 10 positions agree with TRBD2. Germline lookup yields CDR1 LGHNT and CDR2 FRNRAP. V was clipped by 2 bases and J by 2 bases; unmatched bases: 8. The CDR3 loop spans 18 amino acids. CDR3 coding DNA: TGTGCTAGTGGTTTGCCCTTAGCGGGAGGACAAAACACCGGGGAGCTGTTTTTT. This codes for CASGLPLAGGQNTGELFF.

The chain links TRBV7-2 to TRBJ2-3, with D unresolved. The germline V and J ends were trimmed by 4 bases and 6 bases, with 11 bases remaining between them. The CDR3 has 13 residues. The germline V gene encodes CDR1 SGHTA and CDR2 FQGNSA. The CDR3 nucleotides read TGTGCCAGCAGCTACCCCTGGTTGGATACGCAGTATTTT. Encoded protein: CASSYPWLDTQYF.

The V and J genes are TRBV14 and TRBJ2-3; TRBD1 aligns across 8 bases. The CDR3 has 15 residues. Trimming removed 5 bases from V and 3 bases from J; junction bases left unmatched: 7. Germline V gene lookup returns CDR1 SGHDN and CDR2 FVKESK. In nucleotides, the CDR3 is TGTGCCAGCAGCTTTGGCAGGGGGCGGACAGATACGCAGTATTTT. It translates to CASSFGRGRTDTQYF.

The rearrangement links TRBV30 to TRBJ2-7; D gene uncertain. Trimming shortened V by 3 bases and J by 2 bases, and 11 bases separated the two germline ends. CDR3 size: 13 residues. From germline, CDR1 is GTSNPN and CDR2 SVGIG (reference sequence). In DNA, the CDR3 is TGTGCCTGGAGGACATGGGATACCTACGAGCAGTACTTC. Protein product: CAWRTWDTYEQYF.

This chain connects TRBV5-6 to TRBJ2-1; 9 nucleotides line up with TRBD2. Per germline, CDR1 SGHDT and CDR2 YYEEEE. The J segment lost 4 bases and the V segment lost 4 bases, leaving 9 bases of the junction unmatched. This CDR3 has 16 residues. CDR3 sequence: CASSARPSGTYNEQFF. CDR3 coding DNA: TGTGCCAGCAGCGCCCGGCCTAGCGGGACTTACAATGAGCAGTTCTTC.

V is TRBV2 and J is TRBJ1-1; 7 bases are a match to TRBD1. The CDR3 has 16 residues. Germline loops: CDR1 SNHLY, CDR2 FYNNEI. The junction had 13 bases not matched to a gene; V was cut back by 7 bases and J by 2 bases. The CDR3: CASTSPGRGGNTEAFF. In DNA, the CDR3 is TGTGCCAGCACCAGCCCTGGCAGGGGGGGAAACACTGAAGCTTTCTTT. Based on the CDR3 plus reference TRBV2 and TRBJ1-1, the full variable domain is EPEVTQTPSHQVTQMGQEVILRCVPISNHLYFYWYRQILGQKVEFLVSFYNNEISEKSEIFDDQFSVERPDGSNFTLKIRSTKLEDSAMYFCASTSPGRGGNTEAFFGQGTRLTVV.

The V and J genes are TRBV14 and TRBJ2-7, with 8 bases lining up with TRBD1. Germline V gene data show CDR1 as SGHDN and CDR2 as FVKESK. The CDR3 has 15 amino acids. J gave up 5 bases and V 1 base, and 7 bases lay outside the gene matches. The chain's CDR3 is CASSQARQGRNEQYF. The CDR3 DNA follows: TGTGCCAGCAGCCAAGCGCGACAGGGGAGAAACGAGCAGTACTTC. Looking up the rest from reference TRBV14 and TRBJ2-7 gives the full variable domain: EAGVTQFPSHSVIEKGQTVTLRCDPISGHDNLYWYRRVMGKEIKFLLHFVKESKQDESGMPNNRFLAERTGGTYSTLKVQPAELEDSGVYFCASSQARQGRNEQYFGPGTRLTVT.

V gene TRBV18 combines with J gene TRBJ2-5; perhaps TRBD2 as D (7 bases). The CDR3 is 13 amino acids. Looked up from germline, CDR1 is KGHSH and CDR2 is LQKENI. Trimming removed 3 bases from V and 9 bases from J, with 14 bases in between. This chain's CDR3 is CASSPGGQDAQYF. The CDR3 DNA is TGTGCCAGCTCACCGGGGGGGCAAGACGCCCAGTACTTC.

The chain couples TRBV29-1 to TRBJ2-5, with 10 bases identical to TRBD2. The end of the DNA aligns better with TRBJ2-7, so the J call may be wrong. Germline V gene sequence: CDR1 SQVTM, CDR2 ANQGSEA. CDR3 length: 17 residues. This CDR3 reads CSVYRSAGGPPFYEQYF. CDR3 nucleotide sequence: TGCAGCGTTTATCGTTCAGCGGGAGGGCCCCCGTTTTACGAGCAGTACTTC.

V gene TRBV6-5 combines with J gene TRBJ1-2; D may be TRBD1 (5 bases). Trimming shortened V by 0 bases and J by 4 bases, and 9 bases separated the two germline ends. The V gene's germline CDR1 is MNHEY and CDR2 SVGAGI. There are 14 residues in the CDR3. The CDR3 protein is CASSYSDSLYGYTF. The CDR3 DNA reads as TGTGCCAGCAGTTACTCCGACAGTCTCTATGGCTACACCTTC.

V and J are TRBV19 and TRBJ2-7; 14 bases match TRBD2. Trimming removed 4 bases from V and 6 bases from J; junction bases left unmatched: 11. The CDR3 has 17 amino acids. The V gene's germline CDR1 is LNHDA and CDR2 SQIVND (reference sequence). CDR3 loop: CASSTRRLAGGPTEQYF. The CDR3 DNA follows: TGTGCCAGTAGTACTAGGAGACTAGCGGGAGGGCCCACCGAGCAGTACTTC.

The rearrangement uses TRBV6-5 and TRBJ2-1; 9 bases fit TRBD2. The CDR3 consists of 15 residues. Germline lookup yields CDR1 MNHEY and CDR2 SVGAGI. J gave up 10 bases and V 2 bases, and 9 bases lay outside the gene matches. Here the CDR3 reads CASSYGGSGSWEQFF. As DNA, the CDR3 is TGTGCCAGCAGTTACGGGGGTAGCGGGAGTTGGGAGCAGTTCTTC.

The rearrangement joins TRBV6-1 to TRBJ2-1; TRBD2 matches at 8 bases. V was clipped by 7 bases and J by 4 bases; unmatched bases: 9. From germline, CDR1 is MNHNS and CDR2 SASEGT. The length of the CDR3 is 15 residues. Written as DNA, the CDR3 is TGTGCCAGCACCATTGGCGGGGGGACTTACAATGAGCAGTTCTTC. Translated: CASTIGGGTYNEQFF.

The CDR3 protein is CASSLGHRMVTEAFF. Written as DNA, the CDR3 is TGTGCCAGCAGCTTAGGACACCGGATGGTCACTGAAGCTTTCTTT. The chain combines TRBV11-2 with TRBJ1-1; D unresolved. Per the germline V gene, CDR1 is SGHAT and CDR2 is FQNNGV. Trimming cost V 1 base and J 4 bases, with 13 bases left between them. This CDR3 has 15 amino acids.

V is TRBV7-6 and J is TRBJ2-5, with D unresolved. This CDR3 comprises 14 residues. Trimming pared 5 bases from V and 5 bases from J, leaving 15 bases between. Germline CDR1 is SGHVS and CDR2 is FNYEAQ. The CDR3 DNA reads TGTGCCAGCAGCAGAGGACCCTTTGGGGAGACCCAGTACTTC. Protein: CASSRGPFGETQYF.